The 2 T cell receptor beta chains below all came from one sample that was sequenced in a study of T cell responses to AZD1222 COVID-19 vaccine. The repertoire was sequenced with immunoSEQ multiplex PCR; TCRdb's copy has only in-frame clones and lacks some. The data show about 99,000 clones, more than 80% seen once. The sequenced sample was peripheral blood, obtained on day 0 of AZD1222 vaccination. Receptors originate from an adult in good health.

V is TRBV11-2 and J is TRBJ1-3; 8 bases agree with TRBD1. After removal of 5 bases from V and 1 base from J, the junction contained 13 bases not matched to a gene. Per germline, CDR1 SGHAT and CDR2 FQNNGV. The CDR3 length is 18 residues. The CDR3 nucleotides read TGTGCCAGCAGCCCCCGGGACAGGAGGGATCTATCTGGAAACACCATATATTTT. Residues: CASSPRDRRDLSGNTIYF.

The chain has TRBV5-1 and TRBJ2-5, with 8 bases identical to TRBD2. Germline trimming cut 0 bases from V and 5 bases from J; bases unmatched to any gene: 3. CDR1 is SGHRS and CDR2 is YFSETQ in the germline V gene. CDR3 length equals 14 residues. The CDR3 nucleotides read TGCGCCAGCAGCTTGGTAATAGCGGGGGAGACCCAGTACTTC. It yields the protein CASSLVIAGETQYF.